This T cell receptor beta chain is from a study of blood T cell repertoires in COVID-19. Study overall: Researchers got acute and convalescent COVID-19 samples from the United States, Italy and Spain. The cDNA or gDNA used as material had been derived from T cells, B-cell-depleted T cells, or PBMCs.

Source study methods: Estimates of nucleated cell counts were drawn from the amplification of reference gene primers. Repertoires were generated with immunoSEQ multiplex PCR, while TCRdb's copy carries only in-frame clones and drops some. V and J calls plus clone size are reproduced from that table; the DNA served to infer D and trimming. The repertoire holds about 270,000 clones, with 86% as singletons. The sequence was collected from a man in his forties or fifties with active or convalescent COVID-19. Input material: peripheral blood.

The CDR3 here is CASSLPGNTEAFF. The CDR3 coding sequence is TGTGCCAGCAGCTTACCGGGGAACACTGAAGCTTTCTTT. J is TRBJ1-1 and V is TRBV5-6; D gene ambiguous. Per the germline V gene, CDR1 is SGHDT and CDR2 is YYEEEE. The CDR3 is 13 amino acids. Trimming took 2 bases from V and 1 from J, leaving 6 bases between them.